Following are 11 T cell receptor beta chains from one sample sequenced in a study of cytomegalovirus exposure and HLA in healthy donors. The primer mix had 60 Vbeta and 13 Jbeta primers. TCRdb's table, derived via immunoSEQ multiplex PCR, lists solely in-frame clones and lacks some. The sample shows 180,000 or so clones, over 60% of them seen only once. Material: PBMCs. Every receptor here comes from a man aged 45-65 years in good health and CMV-seropositive.

This clone was counted a few times. This chain joins TRBV4-3 and TRBJ1-4, with 9 bases matching TRBD1. V lost 0 bases to trimming and J lost 10 bases; unmatched junction nucleotides: 6. The CDR3 contains 15 residues. Germline lookup yields CDR1 LGHNA and CDR2 YSLEER. CDR3 sequence (DNA): TGCGCCAGCAGCCAAGATCAAGGACAGGGGCCAAAACTGTTTTTT. It translates to CASSQDQGQGPKLFF.

The chain uses TRBV7-8 and TRBJ2-7; TRBD1 aligns across 7 bases. CDR3 length equals 14 residues. Germline-derived CDR1 and CDR2 are SGHVS and FQNEAQ. Trimming took 2 bases from V and 7 from J; bases not matched to a gene: 8. CDR3 region: CASSLRQGVREQYV. CDR3 nucleotide sequence: TGTGCCAGCAGCTTAAGGCAGGGGGTGAGGGAGCAGTACGTC.

The chain carries TRBV27 and TRBJ2-3, with a tentative D call TRBD1 (6 bases). CDR1 MNHEY and CDR2 SMNVEV come from the germline V gene (reference sequence). The CDR3 loop spans 16 amino acids. The V gene lost 0 bases and the J gene lost 0 bases, with 10 bases spanning the gap. CDR3 sequence (DNA): TGTGCCAGCAGTTTATCTGCGGACAGTAGCACAGATACGCAGTATTTT. Translation gives CASSLSADSSTDTQYF.

The chain is built from TRBV5-6 and TRBJ2-6; no definite D call. Trimming removed 0 bases at V and 1 base at J, with 11 bases between. This CDR3 has 17 amino acids. The germline V gene has CDR1 SGHDT and CDR2 YYEEEE. The DNA of the CDR3 is TGTGCCAGCAGCTTGGTTGTCAGCGTTTCTGGGGCCAACGTCCTGACTTTC. This translates into CASSLVVSVSGANVLTF.

The chain employs TRBV5-6 and TRBJ1-4, with 7 bases fitting TRBD1. The CDR3 extends over 14 amino acids. Germline V gene data show CDR1 as SGHDT and CDR2 as YYEEEE. V lost 2 bases to trimming and J lost 8 bases; unmatched junction nucleotides: 6. The CDR3 loop reads CASSFRQGNEKLFF. In nucleotides, the CDR3 is TGTGCCAGCAGCTTCCGACAGGGAAACGAAAAACTGTTTTTT.

The gene calls are TRBV5-4 and TRBJ1-2, with D possibly being TRBD1 (6 bases). Germline CDR1 is SGHNT and CDR2 is YYREEE (reference sequence). V shed 4 bases and J shed 0 bases, with 13 bases lying between them. The CDR3 consists of 15 residues. The chain's CDR3 is CASSVPGAANYGYTF. The DNA of the CDR3 is TGTGCCAGCAGCGTGCCAGGGGCTGCTAACTATGGCTACACCTTC.

This clone has a single count. This chain connects TRBV7-9 to TRBJ2-3; 7 positions agree with TRBD2. With 3 bases clipped from V and 3 bases from J, the junction kept 9 bases outside the gene matches. The CDR3 totals 16 residues. Germline V gene lookup returns CDR1 SEHNR and CDR2 FQNEAQ (reference sequence). The CDR3 DNA follows: TGTGCCAGCAGCTTTTCTCGACTAGCTGTAACAGATACGCAGTATTTT. Amino acids: CASSFSRLAVTDTQYF.

This sequence joins TRBV6-5 and TRBJ1-1; D remains unclear. The CDR3 spans 13 residues. Trimming removed 4 bases from V and 0 bases from J, with 6 bases in between. Looked up from germline, CDR1 is MNHEY and CDR2 is SVGAGI. The CDR3 bases are TGTGCCAGCAGTTCCTATCTGAACACTGAAGCTTTCTTT. Protein: CASSSYLNTEAFF.

The chain links TRBV2 to TRBJ2-1; tentatively, D is TRBD2 (5 bases). The V end was cut by 3 bases, the J end by 10 bases, with 7 bases between. The CDR3 contains 11 residues. The germline V gene has CDR1 SNHLY and CDR2 FYNNEI. This CDR3 reads CASSDPGEQFF. CDR3 DNA: TGTGCCAGCAGTGACCCGGGGGAGCAGTTCTTC.

J is TRBJ1-3 and V is TRBV29-1, with no clear D. V lost 7 bases and J 2 bases, leaving 15 bases between the germline ends. The CDR3 covers 14 residues. Germline V gene sequence: CDR1 SQVTM, CDR2 ANQGSEA. CDR3 amino acids: CSAGIGVTGNTIYF. CDR3 bases: TGCAGCGCCGGGATAGGTGTAACTGGAAACACCATATATTTT.

V is TRBV19 and J is TRBJ1-5; D gene unclear. V dropped 3 bases and J dropped 5 bases, with 8 bases sitting between them. CDR1 is LNHDA, CDR2 SQIVND, per germline (reference sequence). The CDR3 is made up of 13 amino acids. CDR3 coding DNA: TGTGCCAGTAGTATTACGGAGGATCAGCCCCAGCATTTT. Encoded protein: CASSITEDQPQHF.